This record looks at one T cell receptor beta chain sequence and its context. Antigen: not known. These data are taken from a study of shared clonotypes between healthy human individuals. Regarding the study as a whole: Investigators expected sequencing depth to affect clonotype sharing among donors. Naive subsets tended to show greater estimated richness than memory subsets.

The CDR3 is 13 residues long. From germline, CDR1 is SGDLS and CDR2 YYNGEE. With 3 bases removed from V and 4 bases from J, the gap between germline ends came to 11 bases. Clones were sequenced by immunoSEQ multiplex PCR, and TCRdb holds only the in-frame ones, with some missing. Counted here are roughly 2 million clones, roughly 95% occurring once; the ten biggest clones make up more than 0.1%. The V call is TRBV9, the J call TRBJ2-7; D gene unclear. This TCR was sampled from a man aged 18-30 years in good health. The sequencing sample was made of naive CD4+ T cells sorted from blood. The subset: CD45RA+ positively selected. CDR3 bases: TGTGCCAGCAGCGCCCGGAACGAATACGAGCAGTACTTC. It yields the protein CASSARNEYEQYF.